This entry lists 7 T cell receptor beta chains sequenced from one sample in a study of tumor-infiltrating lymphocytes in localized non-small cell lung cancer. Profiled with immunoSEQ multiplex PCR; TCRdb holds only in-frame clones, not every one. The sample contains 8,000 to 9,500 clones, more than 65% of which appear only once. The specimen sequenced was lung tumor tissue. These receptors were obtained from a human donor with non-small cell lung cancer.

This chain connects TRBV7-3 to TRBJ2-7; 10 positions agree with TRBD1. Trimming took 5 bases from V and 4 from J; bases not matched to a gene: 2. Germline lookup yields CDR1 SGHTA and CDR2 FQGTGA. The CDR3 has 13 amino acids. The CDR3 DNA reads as TGTGCCAGCAGCCGGGACAGGGGTTACGAGCAGTACTTC. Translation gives CASSRDRGYEQYF.

CDR3 residues: CASGLVEGLLNQPQHF. The CDR3, as DNA: TGTGCTAGTGGTTTGGTAGAGGGCTTACTCAATCAGCCCCAGCATTTT. The chain uses TRBV12-5 and TRBJ1-5; D not certain. CDR1 is LGHNT, CDR2 FRNRAP, per germline. CDR3 size: 16 residues. V dropped 0 bases and J dropped 3 bases, with 12 bases sitting between them.

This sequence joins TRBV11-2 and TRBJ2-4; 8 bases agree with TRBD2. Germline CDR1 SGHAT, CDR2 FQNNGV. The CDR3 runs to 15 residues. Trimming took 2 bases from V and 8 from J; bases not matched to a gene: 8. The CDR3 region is CASSLRSGGRDIQYF. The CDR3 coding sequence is TGTGCCAGCAGCTTACGGTCGGGAGGGCGGGACATTCAGTACTTC.

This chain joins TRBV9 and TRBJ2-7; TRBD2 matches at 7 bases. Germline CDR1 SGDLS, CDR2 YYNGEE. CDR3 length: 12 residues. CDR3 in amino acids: CAVNGRKYEQYF. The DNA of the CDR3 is TGTGCTGTCAACGGGAGGAAGTACGAGCAGTACTTC.

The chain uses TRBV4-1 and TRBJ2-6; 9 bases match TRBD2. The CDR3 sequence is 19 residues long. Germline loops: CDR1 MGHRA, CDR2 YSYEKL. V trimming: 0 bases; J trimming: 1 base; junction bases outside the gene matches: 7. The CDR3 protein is CASSQDWASGTSGANVLTF. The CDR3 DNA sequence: TGCGCCAGCAGCCAAGATTGGGCTAGCGGGACGTCTGGGGCCAACGTCCTGACTTTC.

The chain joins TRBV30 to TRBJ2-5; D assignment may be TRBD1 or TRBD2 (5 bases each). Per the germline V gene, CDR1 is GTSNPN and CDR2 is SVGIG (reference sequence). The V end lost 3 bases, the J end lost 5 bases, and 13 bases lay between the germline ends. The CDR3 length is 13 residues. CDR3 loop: CAWSSGWRETQYF. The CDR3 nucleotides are TGTGCCTGGAGCTCAGGGTGGAGGGAGACCCAGTACTTC.

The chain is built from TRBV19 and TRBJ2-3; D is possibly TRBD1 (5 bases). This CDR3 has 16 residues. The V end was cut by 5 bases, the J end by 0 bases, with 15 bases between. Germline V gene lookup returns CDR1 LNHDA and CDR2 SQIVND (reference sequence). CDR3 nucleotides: TGTGCCAGTAGTCCGCAGGGCCCCTGGAGCACAGATACGCAGTATTTT. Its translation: CASSPQGPWSTDTQYF.